Presented here are 11 T cell receptor beta chains from one specimen sequenced in a study of OX40 agonist ivuxolimab in advanced cancers. Clones were read by immunoSEQ multiplex PCR, and TCRdb kept only the in-frame ones, dropping some. The sample consists of around 12,000 clones, over 70% of them appearing once. The starting material was CD4+ or CD8+ T cells sorted from blood, obtained in a trial of the OX40 agonist ivuxolimab. The origin of the receptors is an adult with an advanced solid tumor such as melanoma, head and neck, liver or kidney cancer.

In DNA, the CDR3 is TGTGCCACCAGCAGGGACAGGGGGGGCGACGAGCAGTACTTC. It codes for CATSRDRGGDEQYF. The genes are TRBV15 and TRBJ2-7; 10 bases are a match to TRBD1. The V segment lost 3 bases and the J segment 5 bases; nucleotides outside the gene matches: 4. CDR1 and CDR2 from the germline V gene are LNHNV and YYDKDF (reference sequence). CDR3 size: 14 residues.

This clone was recorded once. The chain recombines TRBV4-2 with TRBJ2-3; D perhaps matches TRBD1 (5 bases). Germline lookup yields CDR1 LGHNA and CDR2 YNFKEQ. V was trimmed by 0 bases and J by 2 bases, leaving 12 bases between them. The CDR3 totals 16 residues. The CDR3 coding sequence is TGTGCCAGCAGCCAAGAAGGGGCTAGTTCCACAGATACGCAGTATTTT. It specifies CASSQEGASSTDTQYF.

This clone was found once. This chain links TRBV4-1 with TRBJ1-2; 12 bases align to TRBD1. J lost 8 bases, V lost 0 bases, and 7 bases had no gene match. CDR3 length: 16 residues. Germline values: CDR1 MGHRA, CDR2 YSYEKL. As DNA, the CDR3 is TGCGCCAGCAGCCAAGAACCGGGACAGGGGGCTGACGGCTACACCTTC. Its protein is CASSQEPGQGADGYTF.

V gene TRBV25-1 combines with J gene TRBJ2-7; 9 nucleotides align to TRBD1. Germline CDR1 MGHDK, CDR2 SYGVNS. V dropped 4 bases and J dropped 3; count of bases not matched to a gene: 4. The CDR3 extends over 14 amino acids. CDR3 loop: CASSAPGQGYEQYF. DNA of the CDR3: TGTGCCAGCAGTGCCCCGGGACAGGGCTACGAGCAGTACTTC.

This clone came up once. V usage is TRBV5-1 and J usage is TRBJ2-7; D tentatively fits TRBD1 or TRBD2 (6 bases each). There are 15 residues in the CDR3. V was pared by 0 bases and J by 4 bases, with 14 bases between. Germline CDR1 and CDR2: SGHRS and YFSETQ. CDR3 sequence: CASSLAGGAGYEQYF. The CDR3, as DNA: TGCGCCAGCAGCTTGGCCGGGGGCGCGGGGTACGAGCAGTACTTC.

In its sample, this clone was seen a few times. The V and J genes are TRBV27 and TRBJ2-7; no clear D gene. Germline V gene lookup returns CDR1 MNHEY and CDR2 SMNVEV (reference sequence). The CDR3 covers 13 residues. V shed 1 base and J shed 3 bases, with 7 bases lying between them. CDR3 loop: CASSLYGGYEQYF. The CDR3, as DNA: TGTGCCAGCAGTTTATACGGCGGCTACGAGCAGTACTTC.

This sequence joins TRBV7-5 and TRBJ1-1; the table's D call, TRBD1, was not checked against the DNA. TRBV7-5 is an annotated pseudogene. This CDR3 is built from 13 residues. The CDR3 coding sequence is TGTGCCAGAAGCTTAGTGACAGGGGGTAAAGCTTTCTTT. Translating gives CARSLVTGGKAFF.

This chain connects TRBV6-4 to TRBJ1-6; TRBD1 aligns across 11 bases. Trimming removed 6 bases from V and 8 bases from J; junction bases left unmatched: 6. CDR3 size: 15 residues. CDR1 is MRHNA and CDR2 is SNTAGT in the germline V gene. The CDR3 DNA reads TGTGCCAGCAGCGGCCGGACAGGGGGCGATTCACCCCTCCACTTT. This gives the protein CASSGRTGGDSPLHF.

The chain links TRBV7-8 to TRBJ2-1, with TRBD2 identical over 9 bases. Germline V CDR1 and CDR2: SGHVS, FQNEAQ. The CDR3 contains 13 residues. J lost 3 bases, V lost 7 bases, and 1 base had no gene match. The CDR3 nucleotides read TGTGCCAGCATGACTAGCGGCTACAATGAGCAGTTCTTC. This sequence encodes CASMTSGYNEQFF.

This clone appeared once. The chain combines TRBV5-6 with TRBJ2-6; a weak D match, TRBD1 (5 bases). The CDR3 covers 16 residues. In germline, CDR1 is SGHDT, CDR2 YYEEEE. Trimming cost V 2 bases and J 0 bases, with 9 bases left between them. The CDR3 region is CASSFLQGSGANVLTF. For the CDR3, the DNA is TGTGCCAGCAGCTTCCTGCAGGGCTCTGGGGCCAACGTCCTGACTTTC.

The rearrangement joins TRBV5-1 to TRBJ2-7; D might be TRBD1 (6 bases). Germline lookup yields CDR1 SGHRS and CDR2 YFSETQ. V shed 8 bases and J shed 3 bases, with 15 bases lying between them. There are 13 residues in the CDR3. The CDR3 protein is CASTGTTVYEQYF. CDR3 bases: TGCGCCAGTACGGGGACAACGGTCTACGAGCAGTACTTC.